Each of the 3 T cell receptor beta chains below was sequenced from the same sample in a study of cytomegalovirus exposure and HLA in healthy donors. Sequenced by immunoSEQ multiplex PCR; TCRdb stores in-frame clones only, minus some. The table shows about 220,000 clones, with about 91% occurring only once. Sequenced: PBMCs. Every receptor here comes from a young woman in good health and CMV-seronegative.

The chain carries TRBV5-1 and TRBJ2-1, with TRBD1 matching 8 bases. J lost 10 bases, V lost 5 bases, and 11 bases had no gene match. CDR3 length: 14 residues. The V gene's germline CDR1 is SGHRS and CDR2 YFSETQ. The CDR3: CASSYHINRGEQFF. CDR3 DNA sequence: TGCGCCAGCAGTTACCACATAAACAGGGGGGAGCAGTTCTTC.

The J gene is TRBJ1-5, the V gene TRBV28; TRBD1 might be the D (6 bases). Germline CDR1 MDHEN, CDR2 SYDVKM. There are 12 residues in the CDR3. The V end lost 9 bases, the J end lost 4 bases, and 10 bases lay between the germline ends. This CDR3 is CASSTGNQPQHF. The DNA of the CDR3 is TGTGCCAGTTCAACAGGGAATCAGCCCCAGCATTTT.

CDR3 amino acids: CASSVSGSTYNEQFF. The CDR3 nucleotides read TGTGCCAGCAGCGTTAGCGGGAGTACCTACAATGAGCAGTTCTTC. The V call is TRBV11-2, the J call TRBJ2-1; 9 nucleotides align to TRBD2. Unmatched junction bases numbered 4, after V lost 5 bases and J lost 2 bases. Germline V gives CDR1 SGHAT, CDR2 FQNNGV. There are 15 residues in the CDR3.